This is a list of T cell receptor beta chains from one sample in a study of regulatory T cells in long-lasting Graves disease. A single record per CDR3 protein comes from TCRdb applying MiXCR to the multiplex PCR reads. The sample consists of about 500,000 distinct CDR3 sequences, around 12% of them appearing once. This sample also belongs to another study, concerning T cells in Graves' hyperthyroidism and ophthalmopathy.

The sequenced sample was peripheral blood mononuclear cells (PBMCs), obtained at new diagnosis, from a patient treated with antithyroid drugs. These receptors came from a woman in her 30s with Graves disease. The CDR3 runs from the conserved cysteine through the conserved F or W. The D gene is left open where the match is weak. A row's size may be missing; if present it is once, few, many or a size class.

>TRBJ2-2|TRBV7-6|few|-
TGTGCCAGCAGCCCCCCCAGAGAGGACACCGGGGAGCTGTTTTTT
CASSPPREDTGELFF
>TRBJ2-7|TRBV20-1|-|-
TGCAGTGCTAGTAGGGCCTCCCGTGGTGAGCAGTACTTC
CSASRASRGEQYF
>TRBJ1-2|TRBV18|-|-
TGTGCCAGCTCACCAGGACAGCCTAACTATGGCTACACCTTC
CASSPGQPNYGYTF
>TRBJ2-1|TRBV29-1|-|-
TGCAGCGCTTTCCGGGACCCTGTTTGGAAAGGGTACAATGAGCAGTTCTTC
CSAFRDPVWKGYNEQFF
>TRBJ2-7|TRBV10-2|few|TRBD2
TGCGCCAGCAGTGCTAGCGGGAGCTCCTACGAGCAGTACTTC
CASSASGSSYEQYF
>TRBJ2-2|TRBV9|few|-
TGTGCCAGCAGCCCTACATTAGCCCCGGGGAGGACCGGGGAGCTGTTTTTT
CASSPTLAPGRTGELFF
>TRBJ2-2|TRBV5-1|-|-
TGCGCCAGCAGCTCGGCTCTCGGCCCCGGGGAGCTGTTTTTT
CASSSALGPGELFF
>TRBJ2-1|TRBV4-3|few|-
TGCGCCAGCAGCCAGGAACATTCCACCTACAATGAGCAGTTCTTC
CASSQEHSTYNEQFF
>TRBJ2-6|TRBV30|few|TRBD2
TGTGCCTGGGCCCCTAGCGGACTGAGTGGGGCCAACGTCCTGACTTTC
CAWAPSGLSGANVLTF
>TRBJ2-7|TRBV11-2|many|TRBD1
TGTGCCAGCAGCCGGACACAGGGGAACTACGAGCAGTACTTC
CASSRTQGNYEQYF
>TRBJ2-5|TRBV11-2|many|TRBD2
TGTGCCAGCAGCTTAGAGATCATGAGCGGGCTAGCGGGACCCACCCCAGAGTACGAGACCCAGTACTTC
CASSLEIMSGLAGPTPEYETQYF
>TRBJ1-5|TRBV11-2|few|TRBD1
TGTGCCAGCAGCTTGACAGGGGATAATCAGCCCCAGCATTTT
CASSLTGDNQPQHF
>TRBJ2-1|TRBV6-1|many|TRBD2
TGTGCCAGCAGACTAGCGGGAGGGGTCACCTACAATGAGCAGTTCTTC
CASRLAGGVTYNEQFF
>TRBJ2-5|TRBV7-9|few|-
TGTGCCAGCAGCCCCAGTGGGCGGGAGACCCAGTACTTC
CASSPSGRETQYF
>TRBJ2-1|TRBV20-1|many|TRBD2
TGCAGTGCTGGACGTCTAGCGGGAGGTGACTACAATGAGCAGTTCTTC
CSAGRLAGGDYNEQFF
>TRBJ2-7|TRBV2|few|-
TGTGCCAGCAGGATGGGACAAGCGGGACCAGCCTACGAGCAGTACTTC
CASRMGQAGPAYEQYF
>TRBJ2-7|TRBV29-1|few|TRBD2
TGCAGCGCCCTGGCGACTAGCGGCTACGAGCAGTACTTC
CSALATSGYEQYF
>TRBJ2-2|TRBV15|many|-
TGTGCCACCAGCAGAGAGAAGGTCACCGGGGAGCTGTTTTTT
CATSREKVTGELFF
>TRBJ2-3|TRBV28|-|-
TGTGCCAGCAGTTTAATCAGGGCAGATACGCAGTATTTT
CASSLIRADTQYF
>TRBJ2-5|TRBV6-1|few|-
TGTGCCAGCCCCCACCCGTACCAAGAGACCCAGTACTTC
CASPHPYQETQYF
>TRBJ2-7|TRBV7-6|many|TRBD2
TGTGCCAGCAGCCCCCTAAGCGGGACCTACGAGCAGTACTTC
CASSPLSGTYEQYF
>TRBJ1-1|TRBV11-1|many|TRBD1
TGTGCCAGCAGCCCCGGGACAGTCGTCGAAGCTTTCTTT
CASSPGTVVEAFF